The rows below give T cell receptor beta chains drawn from one sample of a study of blood T cells in healthy people across ages. TCRdb fed the 5' RACE reads into MiXCR, producing one record per CDR3 protein. The sample carries around 1,700,000 distinct CDR3 sequences, under 30% recorded once. The sequenced sample consisted of blood. All receptors derive from a woman younger than 45 in good health. The CDR3 runs from the conserved cysteine through the conserved F or W. A D gene is named only where the DNA matches it firmly. The size field is filled for only some rows; it gives once, few, many or a size class.

V gene: TRBV20-1; D gene: NA; clone size: NA; J gene: TRBJ2-4; CDR3 DNA: TGCAGTGCTAGTTCGTCCAATACGGGGGAGCAGTACTTC; CDR3 protein: CSASSSNTGEQYF
V gene: TRBV27; D gene: TRBD2; clone size: NA; J gene: TRBJ2-1; CDR3 DNA: TGTGCCAGCAGTCTATATCTTGCAGCGGGATTTTACAATGAGCAGTTCTTC; CDR3 protein: CASSLYLAAGFYNEQFF
V gene: TRBV12-3/TRBV12-4; D gene: NA; clone size: NA; J gene: TRBJ2-1; CDR3 DNA: TGTGCCAGCAGTTTTTTCTCGACCTACGAGCAGTTCTTC; CDR3 protein: CASSFFSTYEQFF
V gene: TRBV7-9; D gene: NA; clone size: many; J gene: TRBJ2-1; CDR3 DNA: TGTGCCAGCAGCCCCACCTCTAGAAATGAGCAGTTCTTC; CDR3 protein: CASSPTSRNEQFF
V gene: TRBV29-1; D gene: TRBD2; clone size: NA; J gene: TRBJ2-7; CDR3 DNA: TGCAGCGTTTCAGCGGGGGGGCTTTCCTACGAGCAGTACTTC; CDR3 protein: CSVSAGGLSYEQYF
V gene: TRBV18; D gene: TRBD1; clone size: few; J gene: TRBJ1-5; CDR3 DNA: TGTGCCAGCTCCACAGGGGCCGGCGGCCCCCAGCATTTT; CDR3 protein: CASSTGAGGPQHF
V gene: TRBV5-1; D gene: NA; clone size: many; J gene: TRBJ2-4; CDR3 DNA: TGCGCCAGCAGCCCGGGACTGCTAGCCAAAAACATTCAGTACTTC; CDR3 protein: CASSPGLLAKNIQYF
V gene: TRBV5-6; D gene: TRBD1; clone size: NA; J gene: TRBJ2-1; CDR3 DNA: TGTGCCAGCAGCTTGCGGCCGGGACAGGGGGCAGATGAGCAGTTCTTC; CDR3 protein: CASSLRPGQGADEQFF
V gene: TRBV13; D gene: TRBD2; clone size: few; J gene: TRBJ2-3; CDR3 DNA: TGTGCCAGCAGCTTAGGCGGGACTAGCGCGGTCTCTGGCACAGATACGCAGTATTTT; CDR3 protein: CASSLGGTSAVSGTDTQYF
V gene: TRBV7-2; D gene: NA; clone size: few; J gene: TRBJ1-2; CDR3 DNA: TGTGCCAGCAGCTTAGGGGGCAGCTTTGGCAACTATGGCTACACCTTC; CDR3 protein: CASSLGGSFGNYGYTF
V gene: TRBV7-9; D gene: NA; clone size: NA; J gene: TRBJ2-5; CDR3 DNA: TGTGCCAGCAGCTTAGGGTTCATGCAGGGAAACCAAGAGACCCAGTACTTC; CDR3 protein: CASSLGFMQGNQETQYF
V gene: TRBV5-6; D gene: NA; clone size: few; J gene: TRBJ2-1; CDR3 DNA: TGTGCCAGCAGCCTCCAGGGTAGGGCGGGTGAGCAGTTCTTC; CDR3 protein: CASSLQGRAGEQFF
V gene: TRBV5-1; D gene: NA; clone size: NA; J gene: TRBJ1-2; CDR3 DNA: TGCGCCAGCAGCTTGGAGGCAGTAGTCGGCTACACCTTC; CDR3 protein: CASSLEAVVGYTF
V gene: TRBV5-1; D gene: TRBD1; clone size: many; J gene: TRBJ2-3; CDR3 DNA: TGCGCCAGCAGCTCGACAGGGACGGGCGATACGCAGTATTTT; CDR3 protein: CASSSTGTGDTQYF
V gene: TRBV20-1; D gene: TRBD1; clone size: few; J gene: TRBJ1-1; CDR3 DNA: TGCAGTGCTATGGACAGGTTGAACACTGAAGCTTTCTTT; CDR3 protein: CSAMDRLNTEAFF
V gene: TRBV9; D gene: NA; clone size: few; J gene: TRBJ2-1; CDR3 DNA: TGTGCCAGCAGCGTAGATGTAGAGCAGTTCTTC; CDR3 protein: CASSVDVEQFF
V gene: TRBV24-1; D gene: NA; clone size: NA; J gene: TRBJ1-1; CDR3 DNA: TGTGCCACCTCGGGGAGGAACACTGAAGCTTTCTTT; CDR3 protein: CATSGRNTEAFF
V gene: TRBV5-1; D gene: NA; clone size: few; J gene: TRBJ2-5; CDR3 DNA: TGCGCCAGCAGCTCTCAGGAGAGACAAGAGACCCAGTACTTC; CDR3 protein: CASSSQERQETQYF
V gene: TRBV7-9; D gene: TRBD1; clone size: NA; J gene: TRBJ1-2; CDR3 DNA: TGTTCCAGCAGCTTACAGGGACAGGATAACTATGGCTACACCTTC; CDR3 protein: CSSSLQGQDNYGYTF
V gene: TRBV18; D gene: TRBD1; clone size: NA; J gene: TRBJ2-1; CDR3 DNA: TGTGCCAGCTCACCACGGGACAGGGGGTATGAGCAGTTCTTC; CDR3 protein: CASSPRDRGYEQFF
V gene: TRBV9; D gene: TRBD2; clone size: many; J gene: TRBJ2-1; CDR3 DNA: TGTGCCAGCAGCGTAGCTAGCGGGTCAGGGGATGGTGAGCAGTTCTTC; CDR3 protein: CASSVASGSGDGEQFF
V gene: TRBV12-3/TRBV12-4; D gene: NA; clone size: many; J gene: TRBJ2-1; CDR3 DNA: TGTGCCAGCATCCCACGGGAAGCGGGCCTTTACAATGAGCAGTTCTTC; CDR3 protein: CASIPREAGLYNEQFF
V gene: TRBV20-1; D gene: NA; clone size: few; J gene: TRBJ1-2; CDR3 DNA: TGCAGTGCTAGAGATCCAGCAGCAATCTTCTATGGCTACACCTTC; CDR3 protein: CSARDPAAIFYGYTF
V gene: TRBV20-1; D gene: TRBD1; clone size: many; J gene: TRBJ2-5; CDR3 DNA: TGCAGTGCCATACGACAGGGTCGTCAAGAGACCCAGTACTTC; CDR3 protein: CSAIRQGRQETQYF
V gene: TRBV6-2/TRBV6-3; D gene: NA; clone size: NA; J gene: TRBJ2-5; CDR3 DNA: TGTGCCAGCAGCAGTACTACTCCTAGTCATGGCGAGACCCAGTACTTC; CDR3 protein: CASSSTTPSHGETQYF
V gene: TRBV30; D gene: TRBD1; clone size: once; J gene: TRBJ1-2; CDR3 DNA: TGTGCCTGGAGTGAAGACAGGGTAGGCGGTTATGGCTACACCTTC; CDR3 protein: CAWSEDRVGGYGYTF
V gene: TRBV27; D gene: TRBD2; clone size: few; J gene: TRBJ2-1; CDR3 DNA: TGTGCCAGCAGTACGGGACTAGCGGGCGCAGTTGAGCAGTTCTTC; CDR3 protein: CASSTGLAGAVEQFF
V gene: TRBV4-2; D gene: TRBD1; clone size: NA; J gene: TRBJ1-5; CDR3 DNA: TGTGCCAGCAGCTCCTCTGGGGACAGTAGCAATCAGCCCCAGCATTTT; CDR3 protein: CASSSSGDSSNQPQHF
V gene: TRBV4-1; D gene: NA; clone size: NA; J gene: TRBJ2-2; CDR3 DNA: TGCGCCAGCAGCCAACAGGGGTTTGGCACCGGGGAGCTGTTTTTT; CDR3 protein: CASSQQGFGTGELFF
V gene: TRBV9; D gene: NA; clone size: few; J gene: TRBJ1-2; CDR3 DNA: TGTGCCAGCAGCGTAGCAGGGGTCTCTAACTATGGCTACACCTTC; CDR3 protein: CASSVAGVSNYGYTF
V gene: TRBV10-3; D gene: TRBD2; clone size: NA; J gene: TRBJ2-7; CDR3 DNA: TGTGCCATCAGTGGAAGGACTAGCTCTTACAATGAGCAGTACTTC; CDR3 protein: CAISGRTSSYNEQYF
V gene: TRBV2; D gene: NA; clone size: NA; J gene: TRBJ2-3; CDR3 DNA: TGTGCCAGCAGGAATGATGGGGACTTGGGTCCAGATACGCAGTATTTT; CDR3 protein: CASRNDGDLGPDTQYF
V gene: TRBV19; D gene: NA; clone size: NA; J gene: TRBJ1-2; CDR3 DNA: TGCGCCAGTAACGAAGCGGGGGGGGCGTTTCGTGGGTCCTTCGACTACACCTTC; CDR3 protein: CASNEAGGAFRGSFDYTF
V gene: TRBV24-1; D gene: NA; clone size: NA; J gene: TRBJ2-2; CDR3 DNA: TGTGCCACCAGTGACGGAACAGCCGGGGAGCGGTTTTTT; CDR3 protein: CATSDGTAGERFF
V gene: TRBV12-3/TRBV12-4; D gene: TRBD2; clone size: NA; J gene: TRBJ2-5; CDR3 DNA: TGTGCCAGCAGCCTGACTAGCGTCACGGAGACCCAGTACTTC; CDR3 protein: CASSLTSVTETQYF
V gene: TRBV20-1; D gene: TRBD1; clone size: NA; J gene: TRBJ2-1; CDR3 DNA: TGCAGTGCTAGTGGAGCGGGACAGGGAGTATCCTACAATGAGCAGTTCTTC; CDR3 protein: CSASGAGQGVSYNEQFF
V gene: TRBV24-1; D gene: TRBD1; clone size: NA; J gene: TRBJ1-5; CDR3 DNA: TGTGCCACCGATCCGGGACAGGGTGATAATCAGCCCCAGCATTTT; CDR3 protein: CATDPGQGDNQPQHF
V gene: TRBV30; D gene: NA; clone size: NA; J gene: TRBJ1-5; CDR3 DNA: TGTGCCTGGACTGTAAATAATCAGCCCCAGCATTTT; CDR3 protein: CAWTVNNQPQHF
V gene: TRBV12-3/TRBV12-4; D gene: NA; clone size: NA; J gene: TRBJ2-1; CDR3 DNA: TGTGCCAGCAGTTTTTTCGCCGCCGACTCCTACAATGAGCAGTTCTTC; CDR3 protein: CASSFFAADSYNEQFF
V gene: TRBV20-1; D gene: TRBD2; clone size: NA; J gene: TRBJ2-1; CDR3 DNA: TGCAGTGCTAGAGACCTAGCGGGACCTAACAATGAGCAGTTCTTC; CDR3 protein: CSARDLAGPNNEQFF
V gene: TRBV5-1; D gene: TRBD1; clone size: few; J gene: TRBJ2-7; CDR3 DNA: TGCGCCAGCAGCTCCGAGACAGGGGTGGTTGTTGAGCAGTACTTC; CDR3 protein: CASSSETGVVVEQYF
V gene: TRBV24-1; D gene: NA; clone size: NA; J gene: TRBJ2-1; CDR3 DNA: TGTGTCACCAGTGATGGCCAGGGGGGTGAGCAGTTCTTC; CDR3 protein: CVTSDGQGGEQFF
V gene: TRBV15; D gene: TRBD1; clone size: NA; J gene: TRBJ2-7; CDR3 DNA: TGTGCCACCAGCAGAGGGACAGGGGGTAACGAGCAGTACTTC; CDR3 protein: CATSRGTGGNEQYF
V gene: TRBV9; D gene: NA; clone size: few; J gene: TRBJ2-1; CDR3 DNA: TGTGCCAGCAGCGTTTCCAGCGTATACAATGAGCGGTTCTTC; CDR3 protein: CASSVSSVYNERFF
V gene: TRBV9; D gene: NA; clone size: many; J gene: TRBJ2-1; CDR3 DNA: TGTGCCAGCAGCGAGACAGACAATGAGCAGTTCTTC; CDR3 protein: CASSETDNEQFF
V gene: TRBV15; D gene: NA; clone size: NA; J gene: TRBJ1-2; CDR3 DNA: TGTGCCACCAGCAGAGATTGGGGTGGCTACACCTTC; CDR3 protein: CATSRDWGGYTF
V gene: TRBV5-4; D gene: NA; clone size: NA; J gene: TRBJ2-1; CDR3 DNA: TGTGCCAGCATAGGCGCGGATAAAGAGACCCAGTTCTTC; CDR3 protein: CASIGADKETQFF
V gene: TRBV6-2/TRBV6-3; D gene: TRBD1; clone size: few; J gene: TRBJ1-2; CDR3 DNA: TGTGCCAGCAGTTACGACAGGGGACCACTCACCTTC; CDR3 protein: CASSYDRGPLTF
V gene: TRBV10-2; D gene: TRBD1; clone size: NA; J gene: TRBJ2-7; CDR3 DNA: TGCGCCAGTTGCTCCACCGGGACAGGCTACGAGCAGTACTTC; CDR3 protein: CASCSTGTGYEQYF